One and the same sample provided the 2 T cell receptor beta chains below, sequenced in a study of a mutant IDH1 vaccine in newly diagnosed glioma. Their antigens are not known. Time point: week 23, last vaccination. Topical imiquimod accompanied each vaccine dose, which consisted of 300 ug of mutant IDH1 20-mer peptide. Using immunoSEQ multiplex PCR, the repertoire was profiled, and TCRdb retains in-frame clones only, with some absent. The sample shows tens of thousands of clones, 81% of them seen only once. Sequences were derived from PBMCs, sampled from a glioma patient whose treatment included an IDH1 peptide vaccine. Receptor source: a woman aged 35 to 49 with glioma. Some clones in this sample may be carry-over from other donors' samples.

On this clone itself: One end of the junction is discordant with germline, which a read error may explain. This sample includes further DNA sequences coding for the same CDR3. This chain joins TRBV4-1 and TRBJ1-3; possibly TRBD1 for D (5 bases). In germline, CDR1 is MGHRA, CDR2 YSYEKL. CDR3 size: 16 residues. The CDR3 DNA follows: TGCGCCAGCAGCCCCCGGGGCCTGAGCTCTGGAAACACCATATGTTTT. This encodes CASSPRGLSSGNTICF.

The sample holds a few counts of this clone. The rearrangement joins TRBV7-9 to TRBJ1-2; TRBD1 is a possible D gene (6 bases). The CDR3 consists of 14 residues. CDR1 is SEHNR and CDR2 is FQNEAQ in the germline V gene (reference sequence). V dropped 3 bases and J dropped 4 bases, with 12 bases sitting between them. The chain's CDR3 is CASSFAGEGYGYTF. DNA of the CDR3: TGTGCCAGCAGCTTCGCAGGGGAGGGCTATGGCTACACCTTC. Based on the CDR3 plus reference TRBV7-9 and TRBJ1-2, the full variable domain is DTGVSQNPRHKITKRGQNVTFRCDPISEHNRLYWYRQTLGQGPEFLTYFQNEAQLEKSRLLSDRFSAERPKGSFSTLEIQRTEQGDSAMYLCASSFAGEGYGYTFGSGTRLTVV.